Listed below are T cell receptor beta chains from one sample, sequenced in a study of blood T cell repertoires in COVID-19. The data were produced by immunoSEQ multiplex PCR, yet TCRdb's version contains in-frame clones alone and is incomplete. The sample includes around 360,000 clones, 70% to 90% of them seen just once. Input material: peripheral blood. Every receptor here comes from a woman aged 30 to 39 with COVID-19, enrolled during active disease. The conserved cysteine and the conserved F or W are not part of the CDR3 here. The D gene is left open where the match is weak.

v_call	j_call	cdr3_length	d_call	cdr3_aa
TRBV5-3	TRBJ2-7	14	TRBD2	ARRGRRRGGSYEQY
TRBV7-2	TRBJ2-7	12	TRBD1	ASSPDRGVYEQY
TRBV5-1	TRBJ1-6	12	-	ASSPDTRNSPLH
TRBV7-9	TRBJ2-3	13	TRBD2	ASSPTSSSTDTQY
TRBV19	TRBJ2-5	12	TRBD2	ASTTSGSVKTQY
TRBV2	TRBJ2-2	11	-	ASSRENTGELF
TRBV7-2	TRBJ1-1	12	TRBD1	ASSGRDRRTEAF
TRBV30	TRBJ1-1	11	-	AWSQGGNTEAF
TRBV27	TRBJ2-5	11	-	ASSSLARKTQY
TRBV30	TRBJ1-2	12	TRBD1	AWSAGQGHYGYT
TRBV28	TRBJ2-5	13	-	ASSFGQLGEETQY
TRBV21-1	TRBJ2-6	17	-	ASSKDRGDRGPGANVLT
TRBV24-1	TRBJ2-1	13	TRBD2	ATSTTAGVLNEQF
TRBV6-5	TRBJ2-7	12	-	ASTRDIRTYEQY
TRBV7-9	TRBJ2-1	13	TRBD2	ASSFSGSNYNEQF
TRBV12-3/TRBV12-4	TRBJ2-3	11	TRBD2	ASSLGAGGTQY
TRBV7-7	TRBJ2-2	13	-	ASSLTAEPTGELF
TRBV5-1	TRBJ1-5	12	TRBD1	ASSIGQGNQPQH
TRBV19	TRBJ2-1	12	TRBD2	ASTPGGAYNEQF
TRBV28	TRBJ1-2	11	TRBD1	ASSSGQDYGYT
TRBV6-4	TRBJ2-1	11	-	ASSAEVGGEQF
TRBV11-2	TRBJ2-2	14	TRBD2	ASRKLAGKNTGELF
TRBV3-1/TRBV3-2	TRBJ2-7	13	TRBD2	ASSRLTSGRLEQY
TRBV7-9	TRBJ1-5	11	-	ASQGYSNQPQH
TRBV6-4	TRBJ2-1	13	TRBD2	ASSELAGVSNEQF
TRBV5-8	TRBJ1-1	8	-	ASSDRSTF
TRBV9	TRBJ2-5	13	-	ASSVGIGRQETQY
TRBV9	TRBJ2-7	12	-	ASSVDGSAYEQY
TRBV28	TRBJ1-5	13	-	ASSSGSAVGQPQH
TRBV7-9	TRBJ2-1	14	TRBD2	ASTATILAGWDEQF
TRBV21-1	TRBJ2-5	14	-	ASSNRLLPLPETQY
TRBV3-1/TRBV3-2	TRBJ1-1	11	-	ASSPDRGTEAF
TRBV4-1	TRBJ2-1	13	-	ASSQPFRVDNEQF
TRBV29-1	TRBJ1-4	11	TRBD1	SVTGAGNEKLF
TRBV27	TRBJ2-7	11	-	ASSLGQSYEQY
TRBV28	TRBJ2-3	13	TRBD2	ASSLQGLAGDTQY
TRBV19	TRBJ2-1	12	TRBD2	ASSQEAGDNEQF
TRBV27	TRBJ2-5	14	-	ASSSSGTTQSGTQY
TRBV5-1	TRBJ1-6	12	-	ASSLVGLFSPLH
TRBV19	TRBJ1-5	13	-	ASSWEAGNNQPQH
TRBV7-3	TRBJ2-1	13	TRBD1	ASSLTWTGRNEQF
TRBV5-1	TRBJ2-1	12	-	ASSTGLYYNEQF
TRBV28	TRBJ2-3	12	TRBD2	ASSLSGSRDTQY
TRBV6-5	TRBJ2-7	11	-	ASTTGPWYEQY
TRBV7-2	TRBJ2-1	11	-	ASSLDFGGLQF
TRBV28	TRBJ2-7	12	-	ASRGAEPTYEQY
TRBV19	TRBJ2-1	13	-	ASKWQEGSYNEQF
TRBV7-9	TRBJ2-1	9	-	ASHIRGEQF
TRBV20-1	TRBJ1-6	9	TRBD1	SARDRAPLH
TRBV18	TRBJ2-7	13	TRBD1	ASSPLGQGGNEQY
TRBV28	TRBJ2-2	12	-	ASISPPNTGELF
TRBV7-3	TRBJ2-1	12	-	ASSPQGPSYEQF
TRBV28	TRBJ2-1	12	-	ASSLWGGPDEQF
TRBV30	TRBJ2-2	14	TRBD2	AWSRTSGSRGGELF
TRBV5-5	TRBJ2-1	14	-	ASSPDGGSGGNEQF